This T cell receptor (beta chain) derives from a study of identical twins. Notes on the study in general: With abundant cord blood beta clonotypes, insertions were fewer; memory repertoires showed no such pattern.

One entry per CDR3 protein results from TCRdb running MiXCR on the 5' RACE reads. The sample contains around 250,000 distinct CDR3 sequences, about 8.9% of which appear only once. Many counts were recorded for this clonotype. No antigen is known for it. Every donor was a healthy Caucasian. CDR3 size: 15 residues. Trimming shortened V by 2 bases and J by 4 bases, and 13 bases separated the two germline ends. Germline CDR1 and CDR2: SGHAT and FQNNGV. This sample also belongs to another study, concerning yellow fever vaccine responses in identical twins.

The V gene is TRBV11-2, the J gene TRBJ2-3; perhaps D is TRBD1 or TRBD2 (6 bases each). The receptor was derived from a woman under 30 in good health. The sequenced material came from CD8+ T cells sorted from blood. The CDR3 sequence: CASSLNGGFADTQYF. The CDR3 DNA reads TGTGCCAGCAGCTTAAACGGGGGCTTCGCAGATACGCAGTATTTT.